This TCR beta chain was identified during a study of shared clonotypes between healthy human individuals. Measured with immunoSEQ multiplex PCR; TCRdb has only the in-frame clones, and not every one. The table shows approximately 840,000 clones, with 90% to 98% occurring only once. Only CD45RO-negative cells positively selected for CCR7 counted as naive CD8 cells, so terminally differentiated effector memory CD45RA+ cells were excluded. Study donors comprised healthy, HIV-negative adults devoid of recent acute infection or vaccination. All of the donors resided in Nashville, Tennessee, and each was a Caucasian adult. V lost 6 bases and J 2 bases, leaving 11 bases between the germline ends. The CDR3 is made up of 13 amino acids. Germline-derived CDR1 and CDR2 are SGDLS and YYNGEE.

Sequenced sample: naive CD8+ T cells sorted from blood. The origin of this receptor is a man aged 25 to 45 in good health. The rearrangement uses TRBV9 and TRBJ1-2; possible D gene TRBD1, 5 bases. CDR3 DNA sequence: TGTGCCAGCACCTCCAGGGAGAACTATGGCTACACCTTC. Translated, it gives CASTSRENYGYTF. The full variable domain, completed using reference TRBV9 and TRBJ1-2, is DSGVTQTPKHLITATGQRVTLRCSPRSGDLSVYWYQQSLDQGLQFLIQYYNGEERAKGNILERFSAQQFPDLHSELNLSSLELGDSALYFCASTSRENYGYTFGSGTRLTVV.